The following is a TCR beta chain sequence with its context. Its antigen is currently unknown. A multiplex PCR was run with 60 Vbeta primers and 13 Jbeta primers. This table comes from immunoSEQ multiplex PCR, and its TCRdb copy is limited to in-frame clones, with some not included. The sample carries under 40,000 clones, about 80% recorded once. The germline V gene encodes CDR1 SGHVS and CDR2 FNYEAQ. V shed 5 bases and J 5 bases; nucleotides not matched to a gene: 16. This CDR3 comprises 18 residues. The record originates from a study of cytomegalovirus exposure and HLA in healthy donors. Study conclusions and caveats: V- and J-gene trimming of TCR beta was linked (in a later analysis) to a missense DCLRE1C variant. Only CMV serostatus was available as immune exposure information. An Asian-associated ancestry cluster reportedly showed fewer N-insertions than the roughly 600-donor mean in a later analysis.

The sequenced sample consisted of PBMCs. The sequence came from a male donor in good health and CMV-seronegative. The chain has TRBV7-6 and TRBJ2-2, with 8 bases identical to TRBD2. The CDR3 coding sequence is TGTGCCAGCAGCCCTATTGCGGGGGGTCCCCGGCCTACCGGGGAGCTGTTTTTT. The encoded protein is CASSPIAGGPRPTGELFF. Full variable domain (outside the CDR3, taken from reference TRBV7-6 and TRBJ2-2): GAGVSQSPRYKVTKRGQDVALRCDPISGHVSLYWYRQALGQGPEFLTYFNYEAQQDKSGLPNDRFSAERPEGSISTLTIQRTEQRDSAMYRCASSPIAGGPRPTGELFFGEGSRLTVL.